This T cell receptor beta chain was identified in a study of monozygotic twins with cystic fibrosis. About this clone itself: No antigen is known for it.

Here immunoSEQ multiplex PCR was the method, and the copy in TCRdb shows in-frame clones only, minus some. The sample includes more than 25,000 clones, 90% of them seen just once. Study-level results: J usage was most co-twin-similar in 8 of 16 pairs, V in 13. Unrelated CF individuals shared fewer identical clonotypes than monozygotic CF twins. The repertoire was suggested to be naive-dominated, clonality median around 0.0089.

The germline gives CDR1 SQVTM, CDR2 ANQGSEA. This CDR3 has 12 amino acids. The V and J ends lost 6 bases and 6 bases respectively, with 15 bases between them. The sample consisted of blood. This chain links TRBV29-1 with TRBJ2-7; weak D call: TRBD1 (8 bases). The sequence derives from a girl aged 2-9 years with cystic fibrosis. The CDR3 protein is CSVQGGFGEQYF. CDR3 sequence (DNA): TGCAGCGTACAGGGGGGGTTTGGCGAGCAGTACTTC.